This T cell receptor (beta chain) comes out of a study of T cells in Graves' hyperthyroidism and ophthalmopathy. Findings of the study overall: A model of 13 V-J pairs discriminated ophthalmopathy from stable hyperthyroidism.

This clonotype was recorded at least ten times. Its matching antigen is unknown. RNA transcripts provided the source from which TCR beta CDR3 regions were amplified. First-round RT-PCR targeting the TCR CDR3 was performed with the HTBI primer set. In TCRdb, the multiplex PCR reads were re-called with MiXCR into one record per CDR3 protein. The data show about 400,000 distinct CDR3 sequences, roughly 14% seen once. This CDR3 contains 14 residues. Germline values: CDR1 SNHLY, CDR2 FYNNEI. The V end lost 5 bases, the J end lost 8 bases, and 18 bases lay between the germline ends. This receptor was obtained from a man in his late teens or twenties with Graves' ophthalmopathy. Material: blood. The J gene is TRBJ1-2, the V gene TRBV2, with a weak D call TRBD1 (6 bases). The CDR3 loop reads CASSPSRGAGGYTF. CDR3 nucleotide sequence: TGTGCCAGCAGTCCCTCCCGGGGGGCTGGGGGCTACACCTTC. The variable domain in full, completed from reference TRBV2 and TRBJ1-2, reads EPEVTQTPSHQVTQMGQEVILRCVPISNHLYFYWYRQILGQKVEFLVSFYNNEISEKSEIFDDQFSVERPDGSNFTLKIRSTKLEDSAMYFCASSPSRGAGGYTFGSGTRLTVV.